This T cell receptor beta chain was captured in a study of T-cell reconstitution after alpha-beta-depleted transplantation in children. Germline loops: CDR1 SEHNR, CDR2 FQNEAQ (reference sequence). J lost 4 bases, V lost 5 bases, and 11 bases had no gene match. This CDR3 spans 16 amino acids. Unique molecular identifiers were used in preparing the TCRbeta library. TCRdb re-derived calls from the PCR reads in MiXCR, one entry per CDR3 protein. The sample lists about 540,000 distinct CDR3 sequences; about 16% were seen once. This clonotype was sampled from a human donor who donated a stem cell graft to a child with acute lymphoblastic leukemia. Sequencing used PBMCs from the stem cell graft donor, obtained from the stem cell graft. V gene TRBV7-9 combines with J gene TRBJ1-2, with 9 bases matching TRBD1. The CDR3 reads CASSVSGTGPSYGYTF. DNA for the CDR3: TGTGCCAGCAGCGTATCCGGGACAGGGCCCTCCTATGGCTACACCTTC.